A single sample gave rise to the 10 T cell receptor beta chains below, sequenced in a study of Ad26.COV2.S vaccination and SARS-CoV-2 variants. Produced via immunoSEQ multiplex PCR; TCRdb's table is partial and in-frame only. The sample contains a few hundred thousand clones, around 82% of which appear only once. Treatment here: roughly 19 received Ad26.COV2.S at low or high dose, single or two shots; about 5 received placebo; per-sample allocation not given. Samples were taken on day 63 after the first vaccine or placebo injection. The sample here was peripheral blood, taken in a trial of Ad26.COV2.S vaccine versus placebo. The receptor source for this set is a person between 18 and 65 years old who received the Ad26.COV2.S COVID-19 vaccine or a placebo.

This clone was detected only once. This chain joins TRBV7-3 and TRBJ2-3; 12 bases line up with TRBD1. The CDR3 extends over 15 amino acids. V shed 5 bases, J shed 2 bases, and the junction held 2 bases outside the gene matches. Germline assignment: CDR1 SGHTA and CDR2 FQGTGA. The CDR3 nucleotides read TGTGCCAGCAGCCAGGGACAGGGGGCCACAGATACGCAGTATTTT. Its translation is CASSQGQGATDTQYF.

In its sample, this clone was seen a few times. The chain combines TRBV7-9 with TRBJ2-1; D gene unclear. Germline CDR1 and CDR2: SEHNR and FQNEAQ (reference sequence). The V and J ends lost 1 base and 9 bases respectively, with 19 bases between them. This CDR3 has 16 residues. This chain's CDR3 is CASSLDWAIGTGEQFF. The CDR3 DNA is TGTGCCAGCAGCTTAGATTGGGCTATCGGAACTGGTGAGCAGTTCTTC.

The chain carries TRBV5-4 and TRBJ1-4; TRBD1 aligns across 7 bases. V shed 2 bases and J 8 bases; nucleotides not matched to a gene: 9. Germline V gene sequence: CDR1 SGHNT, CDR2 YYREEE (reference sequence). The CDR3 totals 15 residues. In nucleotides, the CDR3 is TGTGCCAGCAGCTTTCCAAATCCAGGGGGAGAAAAACTGTTTTTT. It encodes CASSFPNPGGEKLFF.

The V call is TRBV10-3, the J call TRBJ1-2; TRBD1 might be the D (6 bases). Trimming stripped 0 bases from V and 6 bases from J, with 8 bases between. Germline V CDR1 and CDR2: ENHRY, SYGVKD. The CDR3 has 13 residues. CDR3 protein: CAISESRDNGYTF. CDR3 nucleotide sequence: TGTGCCATCAGTGAGTCCCGGGACAATGGCTACACCTTC.

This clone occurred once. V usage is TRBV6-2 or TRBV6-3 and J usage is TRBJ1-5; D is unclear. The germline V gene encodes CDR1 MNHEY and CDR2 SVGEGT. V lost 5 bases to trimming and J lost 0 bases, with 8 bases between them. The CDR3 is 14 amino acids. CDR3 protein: CASSPTNSNQPQHF. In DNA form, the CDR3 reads TGTGCCAGCAGTCCGACTAATAGCAATCAGCCCCAGCATTTT.

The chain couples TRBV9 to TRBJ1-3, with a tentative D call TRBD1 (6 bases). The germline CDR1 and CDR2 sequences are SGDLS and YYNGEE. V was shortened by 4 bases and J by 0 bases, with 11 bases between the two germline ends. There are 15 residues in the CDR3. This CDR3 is CASSRGDTSGNTIYF. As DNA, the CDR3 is TGTGCCAGCAGCAGGGGGGACACCTCTGGAAACACCATATATTTT.

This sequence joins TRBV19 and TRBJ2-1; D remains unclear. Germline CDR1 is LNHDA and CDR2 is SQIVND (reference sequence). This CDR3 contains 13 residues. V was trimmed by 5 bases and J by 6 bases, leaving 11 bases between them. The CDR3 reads CASSFEWANEQFF. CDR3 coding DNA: TGTGCCAGTAGTTTCGAGTGGGCCAATGAGCAGTTCTTC.

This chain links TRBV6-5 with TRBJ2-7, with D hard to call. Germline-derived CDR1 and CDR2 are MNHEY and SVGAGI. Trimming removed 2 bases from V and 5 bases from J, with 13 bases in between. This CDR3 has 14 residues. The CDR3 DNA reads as TGTGCCAGCAGTTACAATACTATCCCTAACGAGCAGTACTTC. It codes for CASSYNTIPNEQYF.

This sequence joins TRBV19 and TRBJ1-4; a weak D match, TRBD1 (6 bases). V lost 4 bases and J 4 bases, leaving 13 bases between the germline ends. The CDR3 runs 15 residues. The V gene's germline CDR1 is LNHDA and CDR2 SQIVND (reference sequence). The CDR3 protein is CASSKNRAYNEKLFF. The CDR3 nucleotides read TGTGCCAGTAGTAAAAACAGGGCTTATAATGAAAAACTGTTTTTT.

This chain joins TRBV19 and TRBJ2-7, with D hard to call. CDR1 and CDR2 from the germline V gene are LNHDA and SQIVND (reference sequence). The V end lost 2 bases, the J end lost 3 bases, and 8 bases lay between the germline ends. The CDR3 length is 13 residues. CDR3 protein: CASSITLLYEQYF. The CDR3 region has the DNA TGTGCCAGTAGTATAACCCTCCTCTACGAGCAGTACTTC.